This passage covers 25 T cell receptor beta chains from one sample sequenced in a study of cytotoxic CD8 clonotypes in ibrutinib-treated CLL (dated by TCRdb to about 2021). Sample time point, as interpreted from the label and publication: around 25 months on ibrutinib. The library was built by means of the immunoSEQ multiplex PCR assay. TCRdb obtained this table from immuneACCESS and retained in-frame rearrangements with V and J assigned. These tables miss some clones; where compared with another copy, unresolved V genes account for less than half of the shortfall, and the remainder is unexplained. This sample is represented by around 42,000 clones; over 50% of them were singletons. The ten largest make up about a fifth of the sample. This specimen consisted of PBMCs, obtained after 24 months of ibrutinib treatment. These TCRs come from a human donor with chronic lymphocytic leukemia.

A note on this clone: A read error may produce the germline difference seen at one junction end. This sequence joins TRBV6-5 and TRBJ1-6; D gene unclear. CDR1 MNHEY and CDR2 SVGAGI come from the germline V gene. The CDR3 consists of 14 residues. CDR3 bases: TGTGCCAGCAGTCACTCGGACCTTAATTCACCCCTCCACTTT. Amino acids: CASSHSDLNSPLHF.

This chain connects TRBV6-5 to TRBJ2-3; D gene uncertain. The CDR3 is 13 residues long. Germline V gene sequence: CDR1 MNHEY, CDR2 SVGAGI. Between the trimmed V and J ends, which lost 6 bases and 13 bases, there was a span of 20 bases. For the CDR3, the DNA is TGTGCCAGCAGCCCCGGTGGGGTAGGCGCAGAGTATTTT. Translating it yields CASSPGGVGAEYF.

This clone is a singleton in its sample. In DNA form, the CDR3 reads TGTGCCAGCAGTGACCCTGGGACCGCCAATGAGCAGTTCTTC. Encoded protein: CASSDPGTANEQFF. V is TRBV6-4 and J is TRBJ2-1; D could derive from TRBD1 or TRBD2 (5 bases each). The V and J ends lost 2 bases and 6 bases respectively, with 11 bases between them. The CDR3 extends over 14 amino acids. Germline CDR1 and CDR2: MRHNA and SNTAGT.

This sequence joins TRBV2 and TRBJ1-2, with a tentative D call TRBD1 (6 bases). CDR1 is SNHLY, CDR2 FYNNEI, per germline. The length of the CDR3 is 15 residues. V was trimmed by 3 bases and J by 0 bases, leaving 11 bases between them. In DNA, the CDR3 is TGTGCCAGCAGTGAGAGGCAGGGGCCTAACTATGGCTACACCTTC. Residues: CASSERQGPNYGYTF.

The chain links TRBV4-1 to TRBJ2-1; D ambiguous. CDR1 and CDR2 (germline): MGHRA, YSYEKL. CDR3 length: 17 amino acids. Trimming stripped 1 base from V and 8 bases from J, with 21 bases between. The CDR3 coding sequence is TGCGCCAGCAGCCAAGTTCCAGCGTCAATTGGTGCCTATGAGCAGTTCTTC. Residues: CASSQVPASIGAYEQFF.

Many counts were recorded for this clone. The V gene is TRBV19, the J gene TRBJ2-3; D call uncertain. Trimming left V 5 bases short and J 2 bases short, with 2 bases between. The CDR3 is 11 amino acids. In germline, CDR1 is LNHDA, CDR2 SQIVND (reference sequence). CDR3 bases: TGTGCCAGTAGTTACACAGATACGCAGTATTTT. Encoded protein: CASSYTDTQYF.

This clone was detected once. The V gene is TRBV19, the J gene TRBJ2-2, with unresolved D. V was trimmed by 7 bases and J by 1 base, leaving 19 bases between them. Germline V gene sequence: CDR1 LNHDA, CDR2 SQIVND (reference sequence). The CDR3 is 17 residues long. Here the CDR3 DNA reads TGTGCCAGTAACACAAAGGGTGGCCCCGGGAACACCGGGGAGCTGTTTTTT. This translates into CASNTKGGPGNTGELFF.

V and J are TRBV28 and TRBJ2-3; no reliable D call. V was clipped by 6 bases and J by 4 bases, with 11 bases between them. This CDR3 region has 13 residues. Per the germline V gene, CDR1 is MDHEN and CDR2 is SYDVKM. CDR3 loop: CASRSGPPDTQYF. The CDR3, as DNA: TGTGCCAGCAGGTCCGGACCGCCAGATACGCAGTATTTT.

The chain has TRBV13 and TRBJ2-5; a possible D gene is TRBD1 (5 bases). This CDR3 is built from 13 residues. V lost 5 bases and J 5 bases, leaving 12 bases between the germline ends. Germline lookup yields CDR1 PRHDT and CDR2 FYEKMQ (reference sequence). This CDR3 reads CASSPSRVETQYF. The DNA of the CDR3 is TGTGCCAGCAGCCCCAGCAGGGTGGAGACCCAGTACTTC.

The V gene is TRBV12-5, the J gene TRBJ2-1; D gene uncertain. Germline V gene lookup returns CDR1 LGHNT and CDR2 FRNRAP. CDR3 length: 13 residues. V was cut by 0 bases and J by 7 bases, with 7 bases left in between. CDR3 protein: CASGLVTANEQFF. The CDR3 bases are TGTGCTAGTGGTTTGGTCACGGCAAATGAGCAGTTCTTC.

V gene TRBV10-3 combines with J gene TRBJ2-7; the D is unclear. Germline lookup yields CDR1 ENHRY and CDR2 SYGVKD. This CDR3 is built from 12 residues. V lost 4 bases to trimming and J lost 3 bases, with 7 bases between them. The CDR3 loop reads CAISARFYEQYF. The CDR3 DNA follows: TGTGCCATCAGTGCTCGGTTCTACGAGCAGTACTTC.

Concerning this clone itself: Other DNA sequences in the same sample also yield this CDR3. The V call is TRBV11-2, the J call TRBJ2-7; D ambiguous. V lost 5 bases and J lost 4, with 9 bases in between. Germline-derived CDR1 and CDR2 are SGHAT and FQNNGV. This CDR3 is built from 12 residues. The CDR3 protein is CASSPPGYEQYF. In DNA, the CDR3 is TGTGCCAGCAGCCCGCCCGGGTACGAGCAGTACTTC.

The J gene is TRBJ2-1, the V gene TRBV29-1; D not certain. V gave up 7 bases and J gave up 5 bases, with 9 bases separating them. Looked up from germline, CDR1 is SQVTM and CDR2 is ANQGSEA. The CDR3 contains 11 residues. CDR3 nucleotides: TGCAGCGCGGCGGTCCACAATGAGCAGTTCTTC. This translates into CSAAVHNEQFF.

The rearrangement joins TRBV5-6 to TRBJ1-6, with 7 bases fitting TRBD1. From germline, CDR1 is SGHDT and CDR2 YYEEEE. The CDR3 contains 15 residues. V lost 3 bases to trimming and J lost 11 bases; unmatched junction nucleotides: 11. The CDR3 nucleotides read TGTGCCAGCAGCTGGGGACAGCAATGGGGCCCACCCCTCCACTTT. Translated: CASSWGQQWGPPLHF.

The genes are TRBV10-3 and TRBJ1-4, with D perhaps matching TRBD1 (5 bases). Trimming left V 6 bases short and J 10 bases short, with 12 bases between. Germline values: CDR1 ENHRY, CDR2 SYGVKD. The CDR3 contains 12 residues. The CDR3 sequence is CAISAGGGKLFF. The CDR3 nucleotides are TGTGCCATCAGCGCCGGGGGGGGAAAACTGTTTTTT.

The J gene is TRBJ1-6, the V gene TRBV19; no definite D call. The CDR3 is 13 residues long. The germline V gene has CDR1 LNHDA and CDR2 SQIVND (reference sequence). The V end was cut by 8 bases, the J end by 9 bases, with 14 bases between. As DNA, the CDR3 is TGTGCCAGTCACAGAACACACGGTTCACCCCTCCACTTT. This gives the protein CASHRTHGSPLHF.

The chain has TRBV5-1 and TRBJ2-2; 12 bases agree with TRBD1. V trimming: 4 bases; J trimming: 4 bases; junction bases outside the gene matches: 8. The germline V gene has CDR1 SGHRS and CDR2 YFSETQ. The CDR3 spans 17 residues. This CDR3 is CASSTGTGGASTGELFF. In nucleotides, the CDR3 is TGCGCCAGCAGCACCGGGACAGGGGGCGCGAGCACCGGGGAGCTGTTTTTT.

The rearrangement uses TRBV29-1 and TRBJ2-1; unclear D gene. Germline V gives CDR1 SQVTM, CDR2 ANQGSEA. Trimming pared 5 bases from V and 4 bases from J, leaving 12 bases between. The length of the CDR3 is 13 residues. CDR3 coding DNA: TGCAGCGTTCCCCAACTCGGGTACAATGAGCAGTTCTTC. It encodes CSVPQLGYNEQFF.

A single count supports this clone. The chain couples TRBV7-3 to TRBJ2-2, with D unclear. CDR1 and CDR2 (germline): SGHTA, FQGTGA. This CDR3 comprises 13 residues. Trimming removed 2 bases at V and 2 bases at J, with 3 bases between. CDR3 in DNA: TGTGCCAGCAGCTTACTAAACACCGGGGAGCTGTTTTTT. This encodes CASSLLNTGELFF.

The genes are TRBV6-1 and TRBJ1-2, with unresolved D. CDR3 length: 15 residues. V was cut by 3 bases and J by 4 bases, with 15 bases left in between. Germline V CDR1 and CDR2: MNHNS, SASEGT. CDR3 sequence reads: CASSESSRFAYGYTF. In DNA form, the CDR3 reads TGTGCCAGCAGTGAGAGCTCCCGGTTCGCCTATGGCTACACCTTC.

The chain carries TRBV10-1 and TRBJ1-3, with a possible D match to TRBD1 (6 bases). V lost 9 bases, J lost 0 bases, and 9 bases lay in between. The germline V gene encodes CDR1 WNHNN and CDR2 SYGVQD (reference sequence). The CDR3 loop spans 13 amino acids. Here the CDR3 reads CARRTVSGNTIYF. The CDR3 DNA reads as TGCGCCAGGCGGACAGTCTCTGGAAACACCATATATTTT.

The chain combines TRBV19 with TRBJ1-2; a weak D match, TRBD1 (6 bases). V was clipped by 5 bases and J by 4 bases, with 23 bases between them. Germline lookup yields CDR1 LNHDA and CDR2 SQIVND (reference sequence). The length of the CDR3 is 17 residues. CDR3 loop: CASSGTRITLLLYGYTF. The CDR3 coding sequence is TGTGCCAGTAGTGGGACAAGGATTACCCTCCTCCTCTATGGCTACACCTTC.

This clone has a handful of counts. The CDR3 DNA reads TGTGCCAGCAGCTCGGGACTAGCGGGGCCAGATACGCAGTATTTT. Translation: CASSSGLAGPDTQYF. The chain recombines TRBV7-9 with TRBJ2-3; TRBD2 agrees at 13 bases. The CDR3 has 15 amino acids. Germline V gene lookup returns CDR1 SEHNR and CDR2 FQNEAQ (reference sequence). With V trimmed by 4 bases and J by 4 bases, 2 bases remained unmatched. Together with reference TRBV7-9 and TRBJ2-3, the CDR3 gives the full variable domain: DTGVSQNPRHKITKRGQNVTFRCDPISEHNRLYWYRQTLGQGPEFLTYFQNEAQLEKSRLLSDRFSAERPKGSFSTLEIQRTEQGDSAMYLCASSSGLAGPDTQYFGPGTRLTVL.

The V and J genes are TRBV2 and TRBJ2-5; D may be TRBD1 or TRBD2 (5 bases each). V lost 5 bases and J 5 bases, leaving 15 bases between the germline ends. The CDR3 has 14 residues. Germline V lookup: CDR1 SNHLY, CDR2 FYNNEI. The CDR3: CASSNPRGWETQYF. As DNA, the CDR3 is TGTGCCAGCAGTAATCCGAGGGGCTGGGAGACCCAGTACTTC.

V gene TRBV15 combines with J gene TRBJ2-4, with 10 bases lining up with TRBD1. In germline, CDR1 is LNHNV, CDR2 YYDKDF (reference sequence). The CDR3 spans 21 residues. The junction had 20 bases not matched to a gene; V was cut back by 5 bases and J by 1 base. The CDR3 spells CATSPRRLGTGVSGAKNIQYF. The CDR3 DNA sequence: TGTGCCACCAGCCCCAGACGATTAGGGACAGGGGTGTCCGGGGCCAAAAACATTCAGTACTTC.